This T cell receptor beta chain stems from a study of Ad26.COV2.S vaccination and SARS-CoV-2 variants. Study information: Ad26.COV2.S was injected intramuscularly once or twice, 56 days apart.

The CDR3 is 13 amino acids. Germline CDR1 reads LGHNA; CDR2 reads YNFKEQ. Trimming pared 1 base from V and 6 bases from J, leaving 8 bases between. The method was immunoSEQ multiplex PCR; TCRdb's version includes in-frame clones alone and lacks a portion of them. The sample yields 400,000 to 450,000 clones, approximately 90% seen once. Indicated treatment: around 19 received Ad26.COV2.S at low or high dose, single or two shots; 5 received placebo; per-sample allocation not given. The samples date from day 63 after the first vaccine or placebo injection. Ad26.COV2.S expressed prefusion-stabilized spike from the original Wuhan strain.

V and J are TRBV4-2 and TRBJ2-3; the D is unclear. The clonotype was recovered from a person aged 18 to 59 who received the Ad26.COV2.S COVID-19 vaccine or a placebo. The sample was peripheral blood, taken in a trial of Ad26.COV2.S vaccine versus placebo. The CDR3 loop reads CASSQGVRDTQYF. The CDR3 DNA reads as TGTGCCAGCAGCCAAGGTGTTCGGGATACGCAGTATTTT.